The 8 T cell receptor beta chains presented below share a single source sample, sequenced in a study of patients and donors after allogeneic stem cell transplantation (dated by TCRdb to the early 2020s). Library prep was done by RT-PCR. For sequencing, a NextSeq 550 was employed. In TCRdb, the public reads were trimmed at Q25 with fastp and aligned with MiXCR, with productive beta chains retained. For every CDR3 protein sequence, its rows merge into one entry that carries the most common genes and DNA. The sample table shows some 230,000 distinct CDR3 sequences, and roughly an eighth are seen once. Clones ranked in the top ten supply 11% of the sample. Sequenced: blood, either unsorted or a sorted T cell fraction (not recorded which). These TCRs come from a human donor who was either an allogeneic HSCT recipient or a stem cell or donor lymphocyte infusion donor (not recorded which). It is not recorded whose cells these are; they may come from a transplant donor.

The chain couples TRBV6-1 to TRBJ1-1; a weak D match, TRBD1 (5 bases). This CDR3 is built from 14 residues. Trimming cost V 8 bases and J 0 bases, with 13 bases left between them. In germline, CDR1 is MNHNS, CDR2 SASEGT. The CDR3 sequence is CASGLGGMNTEAFF. CDR3 nucleotide sequence: TGTGCCAGCGGATTGGGGGGAATGAACACTGAAGCTTTCTTT.

This clonotype was detected ten times or more. The rearrangement uses TRBV9 and TRBJ1-3; 9 bases map to TRBD1. Germline V lookup: CDR1 SGDLS, CDR2 YYNGEE. Germline trimming cut 4 bases from V and 4 bases from J; bases unmatched to any gene: 3. The CDR3 loop spans 14 amino acids. The CDR3 region has the DNA TGTGCCAGCAGCTGGACAGGGGTCGGAAACACCATATATTTT. It yields the protein CASSWTGVGNTIYF.

This clonotype was seen a few times. This CDR3 reads CASSLGWGSSGNTIYF. Here the CDR3 DNA reads TGCGCCAGCAGCTTGGGGTGGGGTTCCTCTGGAAACACCATATATTTT. The rearrangement uses TRBV5-1 and TRBJ1-3, with D unclear. The CDR3 extends over 16 amino acids. Trimming cost V 0 bases and J 0 bases, with 10 bases left between them. Germline loops: CDR1 SGHRS, CDR2 YFSETQ.

The V gene is TRBV30, the J gene TRBJ1-1; no firm D call. CDR3 length: 14 amino acids. V lost 3 bases, J lost 1 base, and 12 bases lay in between. Germline V gene sequence: CDR1 GTSNPN, CDR2 SVGIG (reference sequence). The CDR3 nucleotides are TGTGCCTGGAGGGCCACAACGACGAACACTGAAGCTTTCTTT. Its translation: CAWRATTTNTEAFF.

This clonotype has just a few counts. The J gene is TRBJ2-7, the V gene TRBV7-9, with no clear D. CDR1 SEHNR and CDR2 FQNEAQ come from the germline V gene (reference sequence). This CDR3 has 13 amino acids. The V end lost 3 bases, the J end lost 6 bases, and 12 bases lay between the germline ends. CDR3 nucleotides: TGTGCCAGCAGCTTCGGTACAGCGTCCGAGCAGTACTTC. It encodes CASSFGTASEQYF.

This clonotype was detected ten times or more. The rearrangement links TRBV5-5 to TRBJ1-2; D uncertain. Trimming pared 0 bases from V and 2 bases from J, leaving 11 bases between. CDR3 size: 15 residues. The V gene's germline CDR1 is SGHKS and CDR2 YYEKEE (reference sequence). The CDR3 is CASSLAGIGNYGYTF. CDR3 in DNA: TGTGCCAGCAGCTTGGCGGGGATTGGGAACTATGGCTACACCTTC.

The CDR3 bases are TGTGCCAGCAGCCGTAGCGGCGCTGGTGAGCAGTTCTTC. Protein: CASSRSGAGEQFF. The chain carries TRBV7-9 and TRBJ2-1; D may be TRBD2 (6 bases). Looked up from germline, CDR1 is SEHNR and CDR2 is FQNEAQ (reference sequence). The CDR3 length is 13 residues. The V gene lost 5 bases and the J gene lost 9 bases, with 14 bases spanning the gap.

This clonotype came up a few times. The chain has TRBV29-1 and TRBJ2-7; the D gene is possibly TRBD2 (6 bases). V lost 4 bases to trimming and J lost 6 bases, with 25 bases between them. Germline-derived CDR1 and CDR2 are SQVTM and ANQGSEA. The CDR3 spans 16 residues. This CDR3 reads CSVGPPEGGVIGEQYF. The CDR3 nucleotides read TGCAGCGTTGGGCCCCCTGAGGGCGGGGTTATTGGCGAGCAGTACTTC.